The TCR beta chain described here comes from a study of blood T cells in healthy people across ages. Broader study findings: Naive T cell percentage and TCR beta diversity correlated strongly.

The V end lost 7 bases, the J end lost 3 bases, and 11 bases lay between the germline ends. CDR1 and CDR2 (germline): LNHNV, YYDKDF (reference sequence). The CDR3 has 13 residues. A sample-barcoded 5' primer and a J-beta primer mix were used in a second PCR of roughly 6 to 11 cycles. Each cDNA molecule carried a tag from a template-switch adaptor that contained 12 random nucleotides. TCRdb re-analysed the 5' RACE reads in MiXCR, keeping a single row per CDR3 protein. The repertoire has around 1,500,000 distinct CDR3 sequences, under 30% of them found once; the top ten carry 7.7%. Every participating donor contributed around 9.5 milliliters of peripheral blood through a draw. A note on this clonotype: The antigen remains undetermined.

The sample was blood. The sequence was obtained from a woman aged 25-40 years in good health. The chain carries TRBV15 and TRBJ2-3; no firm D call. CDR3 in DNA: TGTGCCACCAAGAAGGCCGCAACAGATACGCAGTATTTT. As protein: CATKKAATDTQYF.